This paragraph covers one T cell receptor (beta chain) sequence. V dropped 6 bases and J dropped 0 bases, with 16 bases sitting between them. CDR1 SGHTS and CDR2 YDEGEE come from the germline V gene. CDR3 length: 17 amino acids. The data derive from a study of OX40 agonist ivuxolimab in advanced cancers. Data came from immunoSEQ multiplex PCR; TCRdb stores just in-frame clones and leaves some out. The table lists about 67,000 clones, 91% of them singletons, with 2.2% in the top ten. The clonotype originates from an adult with an advanced solid tumor such as melanoma, head and neck, liver or kidney cancer. The starting material was CD4+ or CD8+ T cells sorted from blood, obtained in a trial of the OX40 agonist ivuxolimab. The chain is built from TRBV5-8 and TRBJ1-6; a weak D match, TRBD1 (5 bases). The CDR3 DNA reads TGTGCCAGCATATACAGGCCGCCCGGCTCCTATAATTCACCCCTCCACTTT. Translation: CASIYRPPGSYNSPLHF.